This TCR beta chain was captured by sequencing in a study of identical twins. From the 5' RACE reads, TCRdb called clonotypes with MiXCR, one entry per CDR3 protein. The repertoire holds under 300,000 distinct CDR3 sequences, with roughly 8% as singletons. Study-wide findings and caveats: The study based its conclusions on cross-sectional statistical analysis and did not follow the same donors. Analyses of zero insertions could be partly confounded by invariant MAIT and iNKT cells.

This clonotype has just a few counts. As yet, its antigen is unknown. Germline V CDR1 and CDR2: MRHNA, SNTAGT. The CDR3 totals 13 residues. V lost 5 bases and J lost 9, with 14 bases in between. Each donor (without exception) was a healthy Caucasian. These data were also reused for a study on yellow fever vaccine responses in identical twins. From that report: Twins reportedly had a vaccine T cell response that seemed partly convergent, partly personalized.

V and J are TRBV6-4 and TRBJ2-1; D not certain. This clonotype was sampled from a woman younger than 30 in good health. The sample comprised CD8+ T cells sorted from blood. In DNA form, the CDR3 reads TGTGCCAGCAGTTCGACCGAGACGAGTGAGCAGTTCTTC. Its translation: CASSSTETSEQFF.